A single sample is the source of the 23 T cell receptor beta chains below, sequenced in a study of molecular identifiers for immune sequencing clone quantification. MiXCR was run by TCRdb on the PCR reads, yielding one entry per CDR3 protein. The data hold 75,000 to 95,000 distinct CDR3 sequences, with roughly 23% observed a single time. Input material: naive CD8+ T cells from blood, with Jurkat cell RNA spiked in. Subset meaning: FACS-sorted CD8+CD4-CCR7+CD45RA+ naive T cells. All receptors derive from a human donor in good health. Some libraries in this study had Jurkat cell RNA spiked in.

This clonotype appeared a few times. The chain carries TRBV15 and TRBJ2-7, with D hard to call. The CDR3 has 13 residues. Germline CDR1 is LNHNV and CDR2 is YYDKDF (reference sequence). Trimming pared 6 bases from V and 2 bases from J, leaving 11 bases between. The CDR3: CATRQMGTYEQYF. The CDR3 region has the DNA TGTGCCACCAGGCAGATGGGAACCTACGAGCAGTACTTC.

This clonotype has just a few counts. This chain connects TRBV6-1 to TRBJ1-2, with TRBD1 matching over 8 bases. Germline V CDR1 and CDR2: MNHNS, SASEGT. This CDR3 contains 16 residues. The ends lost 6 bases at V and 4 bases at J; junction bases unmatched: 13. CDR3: CASRISGTGGLYGYTF. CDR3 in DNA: TGTGCCAGCAGGATCTCCGGGACAGGAGGGCTCTATGGCTACACCTTC.

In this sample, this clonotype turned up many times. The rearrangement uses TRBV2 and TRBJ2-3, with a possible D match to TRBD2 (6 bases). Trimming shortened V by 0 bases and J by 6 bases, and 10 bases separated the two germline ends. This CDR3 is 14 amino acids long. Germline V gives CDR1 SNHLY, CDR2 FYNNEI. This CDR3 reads CASSEAGGTDTQYF. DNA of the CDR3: TGTGCCAGCAGTGAAGCTGGCGGGACGGATACGCAGTATTTT.

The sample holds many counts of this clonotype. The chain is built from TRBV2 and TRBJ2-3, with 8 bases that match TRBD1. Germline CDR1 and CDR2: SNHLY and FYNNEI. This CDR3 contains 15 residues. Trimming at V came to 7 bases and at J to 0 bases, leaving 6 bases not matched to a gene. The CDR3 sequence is CASINRGSSTDTQYF. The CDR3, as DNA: TGTGCCAGCATCAACAGGGGGAGTAGCACAGATACGCAGTATTTT.

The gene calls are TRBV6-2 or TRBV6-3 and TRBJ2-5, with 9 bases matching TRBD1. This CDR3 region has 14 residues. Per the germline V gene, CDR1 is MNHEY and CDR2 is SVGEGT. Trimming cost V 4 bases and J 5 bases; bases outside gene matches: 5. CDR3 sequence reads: CASSFTQGAETQYF. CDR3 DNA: TGTGCCAGCAGTTTCACACAGGGGGCTGAGACCCAGTACTTC.

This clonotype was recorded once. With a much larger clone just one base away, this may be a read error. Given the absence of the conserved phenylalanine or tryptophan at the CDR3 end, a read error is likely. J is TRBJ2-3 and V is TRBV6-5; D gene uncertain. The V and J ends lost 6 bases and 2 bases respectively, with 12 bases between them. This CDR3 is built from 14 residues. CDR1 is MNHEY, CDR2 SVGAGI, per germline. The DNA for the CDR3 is TGTGCCAGCAGCTCAGCATCCTTCACAGATACGCAGTATTCT. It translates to CASSSASFTDTQYS.

The DNA of the CDR3 is TGTGCCTGGAGTTGGGGACAGGGCTGGGACACTGAAGCTTTCTTT. This encodes CAWSWGQGWDTEAFF. The V and J genes are TRBV30 and TRBJ1-1; 9 nucleotides agree with TRBD1. V shed 2 bases, J shed 3 bases, and the junction held 7 bases outside the gene matches. The V gene's germline CDR1 is GTSNPN and CDR2 SVGIG (reference sequence). The length of the CDR3 is 15 residues.

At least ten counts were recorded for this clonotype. In nucleotides, the CDR3 is TGTGCCACCAGCAGAGAGGAGTCCTCTGGGGCCAACGTCCTGACTTTC. Amino acid sequence: CATSREESSGANVLTF. The chain recombines TRBV15 with TRBJ2-6, with D uncertain. V lost 0 bases and J lost 0, with 6 bases in between. The CDR3 totals 16 residues. Germline values: CDR1 LNHNV, CDR2 YYDKDF (reference sequence).

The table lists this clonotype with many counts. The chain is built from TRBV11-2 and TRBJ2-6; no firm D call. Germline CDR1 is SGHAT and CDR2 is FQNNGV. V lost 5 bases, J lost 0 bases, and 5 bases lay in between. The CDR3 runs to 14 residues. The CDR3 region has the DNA TGTGCCAGCAGCCGTGACTCTGGGGCCAACGTCCTGACTTTC. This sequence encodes CASSRDSGANVLTF.

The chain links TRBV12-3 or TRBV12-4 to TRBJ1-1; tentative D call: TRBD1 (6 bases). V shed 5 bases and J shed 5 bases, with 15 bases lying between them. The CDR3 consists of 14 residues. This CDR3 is CASSPTLGGTEAFF. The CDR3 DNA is TGTGCCAGCAGTCCGACCCTAGGGGGAACTGAAGCTTTCTTT.

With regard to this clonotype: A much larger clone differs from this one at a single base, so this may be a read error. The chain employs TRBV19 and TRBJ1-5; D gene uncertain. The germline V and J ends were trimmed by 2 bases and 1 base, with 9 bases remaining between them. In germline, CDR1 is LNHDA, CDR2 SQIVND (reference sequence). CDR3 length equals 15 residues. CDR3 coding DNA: TGTGCCAGTAGTATATATGAACAGAGCAATCAGCCCCAGCATTTT. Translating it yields CASSIYEQSNQPQHF.

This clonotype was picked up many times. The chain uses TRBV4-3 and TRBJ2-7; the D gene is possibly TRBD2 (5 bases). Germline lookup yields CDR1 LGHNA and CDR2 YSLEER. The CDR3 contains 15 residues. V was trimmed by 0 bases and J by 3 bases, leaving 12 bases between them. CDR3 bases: TGCGCCAGCAGCCAAGATAAGGGAGCGAACTACGAGCAGTACTTC. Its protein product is CASSQDKGANYEQYF.

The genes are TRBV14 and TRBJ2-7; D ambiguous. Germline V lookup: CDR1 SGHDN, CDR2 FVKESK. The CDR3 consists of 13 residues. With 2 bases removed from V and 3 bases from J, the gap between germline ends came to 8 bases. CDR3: CASSQNPNYEQYF. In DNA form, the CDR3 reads TGTGCCAGCAGCCAAAATCCCAACTACGAGCAGTACTTC.

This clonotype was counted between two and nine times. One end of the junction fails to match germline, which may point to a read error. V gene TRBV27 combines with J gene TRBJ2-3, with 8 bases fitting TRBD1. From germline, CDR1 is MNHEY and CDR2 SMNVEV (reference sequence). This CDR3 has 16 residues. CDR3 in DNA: TGTGCCAGCAGTTCCCGGGACAGGTTCCCTTTAGATACGCGGTATTTT. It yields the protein CASSSRDRFPLDTRYF.

The CDR3 bases are TGTGCCAGCAGCCGAGGCGACAACAATCAGCCCCAGCATTTT. It encodes CASSRGDNNQPQHF. This chain joins TRBV27 and TRBJ1-5; D is unclear. CDR1 and CDR2 from the germline V gene are MNHEY and SMNVEV (reference sequence). The CDR3 runs to 14 residues. V lost 6 bases and J 3 bases, leaving 12 bases between the germline ends.

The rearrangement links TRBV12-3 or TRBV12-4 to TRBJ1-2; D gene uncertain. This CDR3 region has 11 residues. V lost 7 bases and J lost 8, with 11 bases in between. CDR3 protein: CASNMGEGYTF. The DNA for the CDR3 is TGTGCCAGCAACATGGGAGAAGGCTACACCTTC.

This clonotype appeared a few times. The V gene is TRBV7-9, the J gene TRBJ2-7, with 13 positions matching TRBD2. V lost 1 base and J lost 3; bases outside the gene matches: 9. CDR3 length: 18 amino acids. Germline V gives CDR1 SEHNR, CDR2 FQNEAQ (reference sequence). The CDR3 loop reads CASSLGLAGGPVHYEQYF. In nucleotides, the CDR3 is TGTGCCAGCAGCTTAGGACTAGCGGGGGGCCCGGTCCACTACGAGCAGTACTTC.

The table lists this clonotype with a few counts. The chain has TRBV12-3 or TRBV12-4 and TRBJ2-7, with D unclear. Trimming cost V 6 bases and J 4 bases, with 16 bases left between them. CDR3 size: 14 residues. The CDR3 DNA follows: TGTGCCAGCAGGCGAGGATATTTGCGGTACGAGCAGTACTTC. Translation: CASRRGYLRYEQYF.

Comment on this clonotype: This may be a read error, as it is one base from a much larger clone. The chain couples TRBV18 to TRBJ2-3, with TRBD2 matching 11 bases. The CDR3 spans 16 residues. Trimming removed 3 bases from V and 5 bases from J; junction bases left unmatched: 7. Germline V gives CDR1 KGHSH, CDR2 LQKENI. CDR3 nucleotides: TGTGCCAGCTCACCGACTAGCGGGATGGTGGTAGATACGCAGTATTTT. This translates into CASSPTSGMVVDTQYF. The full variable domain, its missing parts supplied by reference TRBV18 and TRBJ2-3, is NAGVMQNPRHLVRRRGQEARLRCSPMKGHSHVYWYRQLPEEGLKFMVYLQKENIIDESGMPKERFSAEFPKEGPSILRIQQVVRGDSAAYFCASSPTSGMVVDTQYFGPGTRLTVL.

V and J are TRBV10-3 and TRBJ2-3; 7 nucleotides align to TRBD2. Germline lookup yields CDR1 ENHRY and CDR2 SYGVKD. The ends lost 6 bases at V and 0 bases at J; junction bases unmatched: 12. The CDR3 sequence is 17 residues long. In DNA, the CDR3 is TGTGCCATCAGGGAGAGCCTGGGGGGGGTAAGCACAGATACGCAGTATTTT. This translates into CAIRESLGGVSTDTQYF.

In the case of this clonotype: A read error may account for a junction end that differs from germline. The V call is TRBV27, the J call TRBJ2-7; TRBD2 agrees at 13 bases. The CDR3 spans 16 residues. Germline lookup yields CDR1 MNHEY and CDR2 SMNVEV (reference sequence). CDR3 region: CASGPGTSGNLYEQNF. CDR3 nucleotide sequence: TGTGCCAGCGGACCCGGGACTAGCGGGAATCTATACGAGCAGAACTTC.

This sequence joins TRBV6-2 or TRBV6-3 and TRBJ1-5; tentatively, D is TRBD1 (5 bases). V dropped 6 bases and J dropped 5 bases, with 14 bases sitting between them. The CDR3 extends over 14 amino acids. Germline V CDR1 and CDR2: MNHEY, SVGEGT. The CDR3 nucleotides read TGTGCCAGCAGGCCTGGGACCCTCGATCAGCCCCAGCATTTT. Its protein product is CASRPGTLDQPQHF.

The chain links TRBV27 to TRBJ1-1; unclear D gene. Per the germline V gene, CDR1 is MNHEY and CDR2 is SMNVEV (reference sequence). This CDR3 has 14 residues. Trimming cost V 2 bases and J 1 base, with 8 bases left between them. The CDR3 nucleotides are TGTGCCAGCAGTTTAACGCGGGCGAACACTGAAGCTTTCTTT. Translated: CASSLTRANTEAFF.